This T cell receptor (beta chain) was recorded in a study of identical twins. This clonotype has a handful of counts. The target antigen is unknown. Notes on the study in general: The presence of invariant MAIT and iNKT cells could partly confound analyses of zero-insertion sequences. Insertions were reduced in abundant cord blood beta clonotypes but not in memory repertoires.

The authors used template switching to add a universal primer site and gave cDNA unique molecular identifiers. MiXCR, applied by TCRdb to the 5' RACE reads, yields one record per CDR3 protein. The table lists around 340,000 distinct CDR3 sequences, about 10% of them singletons, with roughly 9% in the top ten. Germline lookup yields CDR1 DFQATT and CDR2 SNEGSKA (reference sequence). Trimming took 8 bases from V and 4 from J, leaving 11 bases between them. The length of the CDR3 is 11 residues. The sequencing input was naive T cells sorted from blood. The clonotype comes from a woman aged 45-60 years in good health. The gene calls are TRBV20-1 and TRBJ1-1; tentatively, D is TRBD1 (5 bases). The DNA for the CDR3 is TGCAGTACGACTAGGGGCACTGAAGCTTTCTTT. Translation gives CSTTRGTEAFF.